This T cell receptor (beta chain) was identified in a study of cytomegalovirus exposure and HLA in healthy donors. This clone was counted a single time. Its antigen is unidentified. It was the roughly 110-subject validation cohort, separate from the approximately 620-subject first cohort, to which the donors belonged. The assay was immunoSEQ multiplex PCR, and TCRdb's table has in-frame clones only and misses some. The data show 150,000 to 200,000 clones, approximately 89% seen once. Overall study findings and caveats: TCR clusters originating in the first cohort tended to co-occur in the roughly 120 validation repertoires, according to a later analysis. It was reportedly the case that the classifier diagnosed cytomegalovirus status with high specificity and sensitivity. Researchers reported that three CMV-associated chains were confirmed in vitro as CMV antigen-specific.

This TCR derives from a young woman in good health and CMV-seropositive. The sample was PBMCs.

CDR3 sequence reads: CASSAPGTVGNEQYF. The CDR3 DNA is TGTGCCAGCAGCGCCCCGGGGACAGTGGGGAACGAGCAGTACTTC. The chain links TRBV5-6 to TRBJ2-7; 7 bases line up with TRBD1. The CDR3 sequence is 15 residues long. Unmatched junction bases numbered 12, after V lost 4 bases and J lost 5 bases. Germline values: CDR1 SGHDT, CDR2 YYEEEE.